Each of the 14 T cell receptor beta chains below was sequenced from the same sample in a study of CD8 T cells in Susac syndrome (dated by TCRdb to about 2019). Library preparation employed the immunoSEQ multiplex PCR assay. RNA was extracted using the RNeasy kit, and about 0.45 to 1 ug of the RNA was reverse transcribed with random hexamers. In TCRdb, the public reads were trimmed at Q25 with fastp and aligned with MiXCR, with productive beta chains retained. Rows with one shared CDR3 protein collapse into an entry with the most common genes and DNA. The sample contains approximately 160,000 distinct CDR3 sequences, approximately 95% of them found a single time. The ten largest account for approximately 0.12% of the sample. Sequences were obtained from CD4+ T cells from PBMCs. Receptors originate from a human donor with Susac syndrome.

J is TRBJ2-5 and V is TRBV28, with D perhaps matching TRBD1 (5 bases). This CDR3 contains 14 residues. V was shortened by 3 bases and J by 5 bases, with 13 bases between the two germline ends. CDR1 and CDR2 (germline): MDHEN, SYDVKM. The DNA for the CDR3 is TGTGCCAGCAGTTTCCAGGGCGGTTGGGAGACCCAGTACTTC. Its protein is CASSFQGGWETQYF.

The DNA for the CDR3 is TGCAGCGTTGAAGATTGGTTACAGGCCTATGGCTACACCTTC. Translated, it gives CSVEDWLQAYGYTF. This chain joins TRBV29-1 and TRBJ1-2; the D gene is possibly TRBD1 (5 bases). The germline V and J ends were trimmed by 0 bases and 4 bases, with 12 bases remaining between them. This CDR3 is 14 amino acids long. Germline CDR1 SQVTM, CDR2 ANQGSEA. Filled out from reference TRBV29-1 and TRBJ1-2, the complete variable domain reads SAVISQKPSRDICQRGTSLTIQCQVDSQVTMMFWYRQQPGQSLTLIATANQGSEATYESGFVIDKFPISRPNLTFSTLTVSNMSPEDSSIYLCSVEDWLQAYGYTFGSGTRLTVV.

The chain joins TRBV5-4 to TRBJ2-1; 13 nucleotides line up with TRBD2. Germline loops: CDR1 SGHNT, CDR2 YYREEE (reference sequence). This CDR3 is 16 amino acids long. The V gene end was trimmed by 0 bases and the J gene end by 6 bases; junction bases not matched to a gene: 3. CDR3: CASSLGGLAGSNEQFF. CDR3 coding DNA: TGTGCCAGCAGCTTGGGGGGACTAGCGGGAAGCAATGAGCAGTTCTTC.

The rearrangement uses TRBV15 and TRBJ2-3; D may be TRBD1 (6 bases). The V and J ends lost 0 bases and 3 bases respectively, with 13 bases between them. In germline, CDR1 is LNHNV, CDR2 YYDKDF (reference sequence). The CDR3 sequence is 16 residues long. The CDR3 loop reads CATSRDRQGRTDTQYF. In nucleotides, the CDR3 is TGTGCCACCAGCAGAGATCGGCAGGGGCGAACAGATACGCAGTATTTT.

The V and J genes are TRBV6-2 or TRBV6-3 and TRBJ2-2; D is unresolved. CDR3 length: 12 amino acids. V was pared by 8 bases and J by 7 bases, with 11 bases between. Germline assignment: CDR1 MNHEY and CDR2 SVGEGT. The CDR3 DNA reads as TGTGCCAGCTCTCAGGTGATCGGGGAGCTGTTTTTT. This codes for CASSQVIGELFF.

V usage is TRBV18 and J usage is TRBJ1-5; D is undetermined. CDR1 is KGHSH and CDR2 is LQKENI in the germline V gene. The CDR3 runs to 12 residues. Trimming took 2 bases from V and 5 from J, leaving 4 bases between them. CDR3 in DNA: TGTGCCAGCTCACCAGCGGATCAGCCCCAGCATTTT. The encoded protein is CASSPADQPQHF.

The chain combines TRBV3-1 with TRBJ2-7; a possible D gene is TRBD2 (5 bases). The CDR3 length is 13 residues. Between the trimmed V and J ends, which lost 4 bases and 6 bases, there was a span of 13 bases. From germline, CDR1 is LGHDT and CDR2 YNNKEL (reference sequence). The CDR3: CASSLGRSREQYF. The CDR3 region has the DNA TGTGCCAGCAGCCTGGGGAGATCTCGCGAGCAGTACTTC.

The CDR3 loop is CASSPGLTPNEQFF. The CDR3 bases are TGTGCCAGCAGCCCAGGTTTGACCCCGAATGAGCAGTTCTTC. The V gene is TRBV3-1, the J gene TRBJ2-1; D not resolved. Germline CDR1 reads LGHDT; CDR2 reads YNNKEL (reference sequence). The CDR3 runs 14 residues. Trimming stripped 4 bases from V and 7 bases from J, with 14 bases between.

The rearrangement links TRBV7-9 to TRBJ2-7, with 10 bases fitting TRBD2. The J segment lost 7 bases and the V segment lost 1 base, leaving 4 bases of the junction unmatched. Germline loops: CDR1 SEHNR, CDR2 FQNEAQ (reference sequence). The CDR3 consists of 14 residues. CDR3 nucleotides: TGTGCCAGCAGCTTAGGCCTAGCGGGAGCTGAGCAGTACTTC. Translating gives CASSLGLAGAEQYF.

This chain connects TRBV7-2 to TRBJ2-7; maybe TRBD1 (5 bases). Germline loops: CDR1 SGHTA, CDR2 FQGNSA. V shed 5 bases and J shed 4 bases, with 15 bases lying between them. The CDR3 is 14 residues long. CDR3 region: CASSRYMDNYEQYF. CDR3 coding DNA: TGTGCCAGCAGCAGATACATGGACAATTACGAGCAGTACTTC.

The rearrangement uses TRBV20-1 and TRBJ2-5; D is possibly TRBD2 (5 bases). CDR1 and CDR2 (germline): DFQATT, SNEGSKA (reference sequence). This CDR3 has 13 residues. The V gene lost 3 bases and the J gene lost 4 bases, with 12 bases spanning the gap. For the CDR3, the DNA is TGCAGTGCTAGGGAGGCGAGCAGAGAGACCCAGTACTTC. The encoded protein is CSAREASRETQYF.

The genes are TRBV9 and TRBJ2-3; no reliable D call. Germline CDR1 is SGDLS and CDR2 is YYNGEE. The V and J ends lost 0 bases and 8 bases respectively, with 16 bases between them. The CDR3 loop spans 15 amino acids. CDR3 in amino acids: CASSVEGTRIATQYF. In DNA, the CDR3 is TGTGCCAGCAGCGTAGAGGGTACAAGGATTGCTACGCAGTATTTT.

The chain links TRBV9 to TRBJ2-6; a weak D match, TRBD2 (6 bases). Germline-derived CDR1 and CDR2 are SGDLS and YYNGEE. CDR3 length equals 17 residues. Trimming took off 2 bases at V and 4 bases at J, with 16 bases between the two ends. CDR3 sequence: CASSVRSGGTGANVLTF. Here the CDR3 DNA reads TGTGCCAGCAGCGTCAGGAGTGGGGGGACCGGGGCCAACGTCCTGACTTTC.

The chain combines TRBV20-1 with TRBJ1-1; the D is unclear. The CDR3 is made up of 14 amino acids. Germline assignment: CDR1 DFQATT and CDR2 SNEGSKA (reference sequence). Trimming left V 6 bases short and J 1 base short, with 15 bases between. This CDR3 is CSAPPGGKNTEAFF. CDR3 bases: TGCAGTGCCCCCCCGGGAGGGAAGAACACTGAAGCTTTCTTT.